The clone carrying this T cell receptor (beta chain) was seen more than once but under ten times. The data were taken from a study of blood T cell dynamics during melanoma immunotherapy. Time point given: pre-treatment baseline. Each bulk PBMC sample had roughly 0.35 ug DNA loaded. Only in-frame clones appear in the TCRdb table, and some are missing; sequencing was by immunoSEQ multiplex PCR. The sample yields about 5,900 clones, approximately 88% seen once. The input for sequencing was blood, taken from a patient treated with checkpoint blockade. The receptor was isolated from a human donor with melanoma.

The CDR3 reads CAWSVQGATGYTF. In DNA form, the CDR3 reads TGTGCCTGGAGTGTACAGGGGGCGACTGGCTACACCTTC. The rearrangement joins TRBV30 to TRBJ1-2, with TRBD1 matching over 9 bases. The CDR3 is 13 residues long. The germline V gene encodes CDR1 GTSNPN and CDR2 SVGIG (reference sequence). Trimming cost V 0 bases and J 7 bases; bases outside gene matches: 3.